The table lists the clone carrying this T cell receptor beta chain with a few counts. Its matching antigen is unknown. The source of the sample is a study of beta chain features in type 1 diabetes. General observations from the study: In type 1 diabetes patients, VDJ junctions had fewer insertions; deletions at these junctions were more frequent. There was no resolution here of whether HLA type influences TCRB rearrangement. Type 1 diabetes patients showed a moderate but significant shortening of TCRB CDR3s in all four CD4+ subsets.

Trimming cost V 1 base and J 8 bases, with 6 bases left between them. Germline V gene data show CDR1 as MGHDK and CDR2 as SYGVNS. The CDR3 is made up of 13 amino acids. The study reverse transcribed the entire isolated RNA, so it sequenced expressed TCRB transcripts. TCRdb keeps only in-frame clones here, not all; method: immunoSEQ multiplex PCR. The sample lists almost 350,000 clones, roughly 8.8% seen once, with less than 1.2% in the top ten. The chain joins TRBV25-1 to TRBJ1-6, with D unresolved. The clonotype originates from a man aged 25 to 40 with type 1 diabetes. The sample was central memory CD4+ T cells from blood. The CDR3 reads CASSESWDSPLHF. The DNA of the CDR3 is TGTGCCAGCAGTGAATCTTGGGATTCACCCCTCCACTTT.